This is a list of T cell receptor beta chains from one sample in a study of CD8 T cells in Susac syndrome. TCRdb itself ran the immunoSEQ multiplex PCR reads through MiXCR, one entry per CDR3 protein. Altogether some 110,000 distinct CDR3 sequences are present, 90% to 95% being singletons, with the ten largest covering 0.093%. The sample was CD4+ T cells from PBMCs. Receptors were obtained from a human donor with multiple sclerosis. CDR3s include the opening cysteine and the closing phenylalanine or tryptophan. Each record gives: V gene, CDR3 protein.

TRBV7-9,CASSLQDIYNEQFF
TRBV3-1,CASSQGRRGVQETQYF
TRBV4-1,CASSQEGGLAYPHRITTNEKLFF
TRBV7-8,CASSPPFTEAFF
TRBV2,CASSETGQAANSPLHF
TRBV3-1,CASSSAYNSPLHF
TRBV6-1,CASSEQGYEQYF
TRBV12-3/TRBV12-4,CASTKRVSGRLNTEAFF
TRBV9,CASSVRGGSSGNTIYF
TRBV7-3,CASSPGQHTDTQYF
TRBV14,CASSYSITEAFF
TRBV5-1,CASSSSTGGMTEAFF
TRBV29-1,CSVTGNYGYTF
TRBV19,CASSIVGQPQHF